This TCR beta chain is from a study of shared clonotypes between healthy human individuals. Turning to the study itself: Donors consisted of a couple of women and three men between 18 and 49.

There were only Caucasian adults among the donors, and all lived in Nashville, Tennessee. Germline values: CDR1 SEHNR, CDR2 FQNEAQ (reference sequence). V lost 1 base and J lost 3, with 12 bases in between. The CDR3 runs 16 residues. Per the original data handling: Junction-only sequences without quality scores were provided by ImmunoSEQ, so filtering was different. The table came from immunoSEQ multiplex PCR; TCRdb's copy has only in-frame clones and leaves some out. The DNA gave D and trimming, while V, J and clone size come from that table. The repertoire includes about 2.4 million clones, 90% to 95% of them detected once, and roughly 0.36% sits in the top ten.

The TCR originated in a man aged 18 to 29 in good health. Some clones in this sample may be carry-over from other donors' samples. The chain has TRBV7-9 and TRBJ2-2; D unclear. Sequenced input: naive CD4+ T cells from PBMCs. Described subset: CD45RA+ positively selected. The CDR3 DNA reads as TGTGCCAGCAGCTTAGTAATTTCTCCCGACACCGGGGAGCTGTTTTTT. It codes for CASSLVISPDTGELFF.